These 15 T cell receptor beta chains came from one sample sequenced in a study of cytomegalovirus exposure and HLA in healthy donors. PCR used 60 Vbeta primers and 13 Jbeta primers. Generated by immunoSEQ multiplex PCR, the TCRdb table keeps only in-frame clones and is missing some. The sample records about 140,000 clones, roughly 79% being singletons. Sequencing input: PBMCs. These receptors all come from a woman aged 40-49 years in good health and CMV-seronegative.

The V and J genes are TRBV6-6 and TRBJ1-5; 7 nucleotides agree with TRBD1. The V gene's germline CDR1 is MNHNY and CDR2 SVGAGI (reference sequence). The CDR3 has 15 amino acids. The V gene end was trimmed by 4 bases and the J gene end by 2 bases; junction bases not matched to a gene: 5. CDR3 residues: CASSFQGEGNQPQHF. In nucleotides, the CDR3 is TGTGCCAGCAGTTTTCAGGGGGAGGGCAATCAGCCCCAGCATTTT.

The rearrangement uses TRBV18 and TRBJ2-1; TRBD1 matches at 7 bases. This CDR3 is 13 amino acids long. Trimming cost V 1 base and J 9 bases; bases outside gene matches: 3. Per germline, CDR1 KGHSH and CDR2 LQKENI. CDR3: CASSPQGAVEQFF. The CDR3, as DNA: TGTGCCAGCTCACCACAGGGGGCCGTTGAGCAGTTCTTC.

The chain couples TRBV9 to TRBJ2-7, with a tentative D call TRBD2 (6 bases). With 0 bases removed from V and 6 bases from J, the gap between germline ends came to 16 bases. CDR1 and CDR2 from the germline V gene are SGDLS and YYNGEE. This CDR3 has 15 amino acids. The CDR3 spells CASSVGDSRSGEQYF. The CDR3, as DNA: TGTGCCAGCAGCGTAGGGGACTCCCGCTCTGGCGAGCAGTACTTC.

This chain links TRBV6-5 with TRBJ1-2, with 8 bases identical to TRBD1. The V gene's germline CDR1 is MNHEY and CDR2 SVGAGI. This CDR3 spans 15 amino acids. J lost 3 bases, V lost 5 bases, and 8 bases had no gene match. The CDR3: CASSKFQDRDYGYTF. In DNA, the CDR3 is TGTGCCAGCAGTAAGTTCCAGGACAGGGACTATGGCTACACCTTC.

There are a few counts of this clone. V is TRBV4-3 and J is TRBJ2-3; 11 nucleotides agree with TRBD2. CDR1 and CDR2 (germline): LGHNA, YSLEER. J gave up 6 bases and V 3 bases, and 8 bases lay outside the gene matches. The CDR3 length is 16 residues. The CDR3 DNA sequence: TGCGCCAGCAGCCAGGGACTAGCGGCCTCGGTGGATACGCAGTATTTT. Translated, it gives CASSQGLAASVDTQYF.

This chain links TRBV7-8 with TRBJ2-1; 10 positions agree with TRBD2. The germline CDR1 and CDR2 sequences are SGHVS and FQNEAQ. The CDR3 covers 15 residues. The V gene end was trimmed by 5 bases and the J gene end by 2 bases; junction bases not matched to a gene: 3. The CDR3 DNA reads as TGTGCCAGCAGCGTTACTAGCGGGACCTACAATGAGCAGTTCTTC. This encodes CASSVTSGTYNEQFF.

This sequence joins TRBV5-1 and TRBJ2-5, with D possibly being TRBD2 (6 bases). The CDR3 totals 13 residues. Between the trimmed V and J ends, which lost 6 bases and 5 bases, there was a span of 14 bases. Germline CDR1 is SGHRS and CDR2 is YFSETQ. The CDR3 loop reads CASNDGGWETQYF. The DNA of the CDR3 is TGCGCCAGCAATGATGGAGGGTGGGAGACCCAGTACTTC.

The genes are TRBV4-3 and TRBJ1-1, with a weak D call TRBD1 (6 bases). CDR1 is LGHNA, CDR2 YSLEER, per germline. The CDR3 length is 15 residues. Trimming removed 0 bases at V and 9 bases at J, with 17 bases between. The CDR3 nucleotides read TGCGCCAGCAGCCAAGATGGGACACTCCGTGAAAAAGCTTTCTTT. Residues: CASSQDGTLREKAFF.

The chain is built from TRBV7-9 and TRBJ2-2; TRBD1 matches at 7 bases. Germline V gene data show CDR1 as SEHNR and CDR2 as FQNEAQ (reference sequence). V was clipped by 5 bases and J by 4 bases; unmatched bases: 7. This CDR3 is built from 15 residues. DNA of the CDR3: TGTGCCAGCAGCCCCTCGACAGGGACCACCGGGGAGCTGTTTTTT. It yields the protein CASSPSTGTTGELFF.

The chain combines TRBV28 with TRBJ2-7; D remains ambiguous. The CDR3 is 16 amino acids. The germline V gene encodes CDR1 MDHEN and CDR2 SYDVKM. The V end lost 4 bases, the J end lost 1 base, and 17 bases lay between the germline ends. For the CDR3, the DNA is TGTGCCAGCAGTTCCCAATCCTGGCAGTCTTCCTACGAGCAGTACTTC. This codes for CASSSQSWQSSYEQYF.

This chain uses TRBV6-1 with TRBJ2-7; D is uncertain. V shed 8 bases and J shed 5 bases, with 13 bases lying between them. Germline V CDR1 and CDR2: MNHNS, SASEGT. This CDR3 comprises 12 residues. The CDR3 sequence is CASHNSANEQYF. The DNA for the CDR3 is TGTGCCAGCCATAACTCCGCGAACGAGCAGTACTTC.

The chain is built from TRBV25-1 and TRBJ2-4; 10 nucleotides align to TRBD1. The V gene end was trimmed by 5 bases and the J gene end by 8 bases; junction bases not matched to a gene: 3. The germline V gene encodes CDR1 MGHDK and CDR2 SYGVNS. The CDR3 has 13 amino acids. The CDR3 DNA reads TGTGCCAGCAGTAGACAGGGGGCATACATTCAGTACTTC. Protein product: CASSRQGAYIQYF.

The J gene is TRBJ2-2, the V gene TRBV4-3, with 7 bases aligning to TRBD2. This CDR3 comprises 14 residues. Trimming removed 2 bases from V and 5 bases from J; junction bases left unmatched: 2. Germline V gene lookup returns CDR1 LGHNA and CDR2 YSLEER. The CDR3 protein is CASSQRAGTGELFF. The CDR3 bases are TGCGCCAGCAGCCAAAGAGCGGGAACCGGGGAGCTGTTTTTT.

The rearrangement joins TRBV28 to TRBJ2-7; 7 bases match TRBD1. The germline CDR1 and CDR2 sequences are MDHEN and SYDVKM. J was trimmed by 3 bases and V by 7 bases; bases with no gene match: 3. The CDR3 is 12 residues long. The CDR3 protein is CASKGQNYEQYF. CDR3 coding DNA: TGTGCCAGCAAGGGACAGAACTACGAGCAGTACTTC.

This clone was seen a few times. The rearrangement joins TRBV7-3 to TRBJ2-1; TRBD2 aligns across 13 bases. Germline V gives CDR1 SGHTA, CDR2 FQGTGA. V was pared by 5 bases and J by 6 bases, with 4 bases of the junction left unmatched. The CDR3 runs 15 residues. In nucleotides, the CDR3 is TGTGCCAGCAGCCCCGGACTAGCGGGAGTCAATGAGCAGTTCTTC. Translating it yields CASSPGLAGVNEQFF.